This TCR beta chain stems from a study of radiotherapy plus CTLA-4 blockade in lung cancer. Study details: About a sixth of enrolled patients responded objectively, and 31% had disease control.

Points on this clone: Its specificity is unknown.

The data were produced by immunoSEQ multiplex PCR, yet TCRdb's version contains in-frame clones alone and is incomplete. The sample shows 56,000 or so clones, roughly 80% of them seen only once. V lost 5 bases and J lost 2; bases outside the gene matches: 2. This CDR3 contains 15 residues. Germline values: CDR1 SEHNR, CDR2 FQNEAQ (reference sequence). Study findings and constraints: Following radiotherapy plus ipilimumab, tumor-derived TCR clones expanded in the blood. With interferon-beta, early dynamics of blood T cell clones were reported to best predict response.

Chemo-refractory metastatic non-small-cell lung cancer patients received focal radiation with ipilimumab CTLA-4 blockade. V is TRBV7-9 and J is TRBJ2-1; 11 bases line up with TRBD2. This receptor was obtained from a human donor with non-small cell lung cancer who had a partial response to radiotherapy plus ipilimumab. The input for sequencing was peripheral blood, taken from a patient treated with radiotherapy plus ipilimumab. CDR3 in amino acids: CASSISGGAYNEQFF. CDR3 nucleotide sequence: TGTGCCAGCAGCATTAGCGGGGGGGCCTACAATGAGCAGTTCTTC. Using reference TRBV7-9 and TRBJ2-1 for the parts outside the CDR3, the full variable domain is DTGVSQNPRHKITKRGQNVTFRCDPISEHNRLYWYRQTLGQGPEFLTYFQNEAQLEKSRLLSDRFSAERPKGSFSTLEIQRTEQGDSAMYLCASSISGGAYNEQFFGPGTRLTVL.